Detailed here is one T cell receptor (beta chain). In the authors' workflow: Estimation of nucleated cell counts was performed using reference gene primer amplification. Repertoires were generated with immunoSEQ multiplex PCR, while TCRdb's copy carries only in-frame clones and drops some. V, J and clone size reflect that table, while D and trimming were determined from the DNA. Altogether about 82,000 clones are present, approximately 74% being singletons, with the ten largest covering 2.6%. These data are taken from a study of blood T cell repertoires in COVID-19. About the research overall: From T cells, B-cell-depleted T cells, or PBMCs came the material, which was cDNA or gDNA.

After removal of 4 bases from V and 4 bases from J, the junction contained 8 bases not matched to a gene. The length of the CDR3 is 16 residues. Germline loops: CDR1 LNHDA, CDR2 SQIVND (reference sequence). This chain connects TRBV19 to TRBJ2-1; 9 bases align to TRBD2. The sequenced sample was peripheral blood. The sequence was collected from a human donor with acute or convalescent COVID-19. The donor label of this sample is uncertain. CDR3 amino acids: CASSNLAGVSYNEQFF. The CDR3 nucleotides are TGTGCCAGTAGTAACTTAGCGGGAGTGTCGTACAATGAGCAGTTCTTC.